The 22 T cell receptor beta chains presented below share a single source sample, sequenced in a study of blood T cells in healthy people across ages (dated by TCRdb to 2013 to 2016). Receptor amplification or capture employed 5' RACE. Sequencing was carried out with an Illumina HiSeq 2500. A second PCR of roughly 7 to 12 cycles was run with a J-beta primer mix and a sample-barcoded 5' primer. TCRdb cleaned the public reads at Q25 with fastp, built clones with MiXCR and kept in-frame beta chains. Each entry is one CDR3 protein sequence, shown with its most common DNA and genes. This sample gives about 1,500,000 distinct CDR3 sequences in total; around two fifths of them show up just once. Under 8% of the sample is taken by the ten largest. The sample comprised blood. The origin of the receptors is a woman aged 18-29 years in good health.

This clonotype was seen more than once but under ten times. The CDR3 loop reads CASSLSPQVGTEAFF. CDR3 DNA sequence: TGTGCCAGCAGCTTATCACCCCAGGTCGGCACTGAAGCTTTCTTT. The V gene is TRBV7-3, the J gene TRBJ1-1; no clear D gene. Deletions cut 2 bases from V and 4 bases from J, with 14 bases between. CDR3 size: 15 residues. CDR1 and CDR2 (germline): SGHTA, FQGTGA.

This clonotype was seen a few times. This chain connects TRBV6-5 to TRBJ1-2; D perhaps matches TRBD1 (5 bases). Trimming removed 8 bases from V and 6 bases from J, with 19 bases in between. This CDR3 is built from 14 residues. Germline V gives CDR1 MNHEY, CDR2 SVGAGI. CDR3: CASRSQGVKNGYTF. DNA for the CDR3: TGTGCCAGCCGGTCCCAGGGAGTTAAAAATGGCTACACCTTC.

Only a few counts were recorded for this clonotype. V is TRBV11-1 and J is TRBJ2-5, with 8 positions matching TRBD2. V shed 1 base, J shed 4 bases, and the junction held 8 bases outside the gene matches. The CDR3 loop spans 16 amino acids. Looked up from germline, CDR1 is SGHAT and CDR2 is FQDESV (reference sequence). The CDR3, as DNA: TGTGCCAGCAGCTTAGGGGTTAGCGGGATCGCAGAGACCCAGTACTTC. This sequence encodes CASSLGVSGIAETQYF.

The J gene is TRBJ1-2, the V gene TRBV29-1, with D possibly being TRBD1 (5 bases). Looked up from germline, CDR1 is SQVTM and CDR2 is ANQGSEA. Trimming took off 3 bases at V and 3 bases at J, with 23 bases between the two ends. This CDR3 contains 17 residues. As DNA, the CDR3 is TGCAGCGTTGAGGATACCCGGGACGGAGTAGTTCACTATGGCTACACCTTC. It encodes CSVEDTRDGVVHYGYTF. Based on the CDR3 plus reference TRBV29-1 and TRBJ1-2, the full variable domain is SAVISQKPSRDICQRGTSLTIQCQVDSQVTMMFWYRQQPGQSLTLIATANQGSEATYESGFVIDKFPISRPNLTFSTLTVSNMSPEDSSIYLCSVEDTRDGVVHYGYTFGSGTRLTVV.

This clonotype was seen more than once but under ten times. The CDR3 DNA is TGTGCCAGCAGTATTGGACCGCGCACAGATACGCAGTATTTT. It codes for CASSIGPRTDTQYF. V usage is TRBV6-5 and J usage is TRBJ2-3; no reliable D call. CDR3 length: 14 residues. Trimming pared 5 bases from V and 1 base from J, leaving 10 bases between. Germline CDR1 and CDR2: MNHEY and SVGAGI.

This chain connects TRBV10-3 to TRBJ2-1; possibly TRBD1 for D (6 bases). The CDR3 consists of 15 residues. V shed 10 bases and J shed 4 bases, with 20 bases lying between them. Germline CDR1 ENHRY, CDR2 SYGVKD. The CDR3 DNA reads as TGTGCCACCAAACACCCAGGGGCACCATACAATGAGCAGTTCTTC. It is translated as CATKHPGAPYNEQFF.

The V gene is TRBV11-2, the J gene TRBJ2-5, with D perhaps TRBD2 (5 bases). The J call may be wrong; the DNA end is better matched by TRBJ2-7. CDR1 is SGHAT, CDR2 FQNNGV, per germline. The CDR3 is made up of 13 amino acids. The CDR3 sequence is CASSTRTPGEQYF. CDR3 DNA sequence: TGTGCCAGCAGCACGCGGACTCCGGGCGAGCAGTACTTC.

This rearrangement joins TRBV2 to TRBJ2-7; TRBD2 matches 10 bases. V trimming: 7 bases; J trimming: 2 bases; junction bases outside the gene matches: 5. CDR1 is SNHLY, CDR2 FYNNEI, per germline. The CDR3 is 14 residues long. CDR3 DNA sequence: TGTGCCAGCATGCGGACTAGCGGTACCTACGAGCAGTACTTC. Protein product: CASMRTSGTYEQYF.

The CDR3 sequence is CASSFSLAINYNEQFF. Here the CDR3 DNA reads TGTGCCAGCAGCTTTTCCCTAGCGATCAACTACAATGAGCAGTTCTTC. The gene calls are TRBV7-8 and TRBJ2-1; perhaps TRBD2 as D (6 bases). The V end was cut by 3 bases, the J end by 3 bases, with 15 bases between. CDR1 is SGHVS, CDR2 FQNEAQ, per germline. This CDR3 is 16 amino acids long. Variable domain in full (rest from reference TRBV7-8 and TRBJ2-1): GAGVSQSPRYKVAKRGQDVALRCDPISGHVSLFWYQQALGQGPEFLTYFQNEAQLDKSGLPSDRFFAERPEGSVSTLKIQRTQQEDSAVYLCASSFSLAINYNEQFFGPGTRLTVL.

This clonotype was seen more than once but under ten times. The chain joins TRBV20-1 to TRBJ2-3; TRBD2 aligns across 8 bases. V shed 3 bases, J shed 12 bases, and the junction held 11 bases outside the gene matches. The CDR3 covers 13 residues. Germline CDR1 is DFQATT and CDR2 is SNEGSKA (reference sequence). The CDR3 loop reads CSASSPGLVSQYF. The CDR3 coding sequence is TGCAGTGCTAGTTCGCCGGGACTAGTCTCTCAGTATTTT.

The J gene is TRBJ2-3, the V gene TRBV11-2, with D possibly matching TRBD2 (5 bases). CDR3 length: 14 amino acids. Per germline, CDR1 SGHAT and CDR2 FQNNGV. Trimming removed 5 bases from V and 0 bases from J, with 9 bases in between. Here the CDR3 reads CASSAWTSTDTQYF. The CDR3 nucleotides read TGTGCCAGCAGCGCATGGACTAGCACAGATACGCAGTATTTT. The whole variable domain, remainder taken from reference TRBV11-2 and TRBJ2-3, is EAGVAQSPRYKIIEKRQSVAFWCNPISGHATLYWYQQILGQGPKLLIQFQNNGVVDDSQLPKDRFSAERLKGVDSTLKIQPAKLEDSAVYLCASSAWTSTDTQYFGPGTRLTVL.

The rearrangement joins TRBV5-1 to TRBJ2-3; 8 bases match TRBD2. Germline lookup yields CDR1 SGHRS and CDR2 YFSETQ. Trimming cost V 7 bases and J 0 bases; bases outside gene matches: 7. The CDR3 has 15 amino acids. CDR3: CASAEERGSTDTQYF. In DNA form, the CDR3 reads TGCGCCAGCGCTGAGGAGCGGGGGAGCACAGATACGCAGTATTTT.

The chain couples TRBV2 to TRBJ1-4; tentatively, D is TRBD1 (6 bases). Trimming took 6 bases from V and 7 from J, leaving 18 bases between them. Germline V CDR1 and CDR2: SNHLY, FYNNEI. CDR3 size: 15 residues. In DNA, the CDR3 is TGTGCCAGCAGCGGGGCATCAGGAGGGGGTGAAAAACTGTTTTTT. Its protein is CASSGASGGGEKLFF. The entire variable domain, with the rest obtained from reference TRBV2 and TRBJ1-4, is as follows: EPEVTQTPSHQVTQMGQEVILRCVPISNHLYFYWYRQILGQKVEFLVSFYNNEISEKSEIFDDQFSVERPDGSNFTLKIRSTKLEDSAMYFCASSGASGGGEKLFFGSGTQLSVL.

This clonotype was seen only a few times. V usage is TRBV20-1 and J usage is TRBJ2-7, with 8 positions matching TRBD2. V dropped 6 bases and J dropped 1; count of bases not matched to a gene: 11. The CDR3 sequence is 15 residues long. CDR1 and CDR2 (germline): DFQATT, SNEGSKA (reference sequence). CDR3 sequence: CSAPSSGSWSYEQYF. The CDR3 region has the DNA TGCAGTGCCCCATCGAGCGGGAGTTGGTCCTACGAGCAGTACTTC.

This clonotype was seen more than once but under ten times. This CDR3 is CASSLNTGLAGYNEQFF. CDR3 DNA sequence: TGTGCCAGCAGTTTGAACACGGGACTAGCGGGATACAATGAGCAGTTCTTC. This sequence joins TRBV7-2 and TRBJ2-1; 13 bases agree with TRBD2. CDR3 length equals 17 residues. Per germline, CDR1 SGHTA and CDR2 FQGNSA. V was pared by 6 bases and J by 4 bases, with 9 bases of the junction left unmatched. The full variable domain, completed using reference TRBV7-2 and TRBJ2-1, is GAGVSQSPSNKVTEKGKDVELRCDPISGHTALYWYRQSLGQGLEFLIYFQGNSAPDKSGLPSDRFSAERTGGSVSTLTIQRTQQEDSAVYLCASSLNTGLAGYNEQFFGPGTRLTVL.

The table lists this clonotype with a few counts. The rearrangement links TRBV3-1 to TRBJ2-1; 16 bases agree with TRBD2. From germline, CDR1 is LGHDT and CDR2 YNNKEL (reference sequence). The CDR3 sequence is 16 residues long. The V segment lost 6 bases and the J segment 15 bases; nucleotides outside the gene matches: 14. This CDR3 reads CASSPGLAGGRRDMFF. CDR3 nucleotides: TGTGCCAGCAGTCCGGGACTAGCGGGAGGGCGTAGAGATATGTTCTTC.

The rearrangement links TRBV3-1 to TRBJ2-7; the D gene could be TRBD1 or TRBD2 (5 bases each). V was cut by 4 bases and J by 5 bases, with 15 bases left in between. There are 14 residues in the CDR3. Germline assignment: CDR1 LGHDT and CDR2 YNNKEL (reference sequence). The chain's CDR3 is CASSPGTDQNEQYF. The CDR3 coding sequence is TGTGCCAGCAGCCCCGGGACCGACCAGAACGAGCAGTACTTC.

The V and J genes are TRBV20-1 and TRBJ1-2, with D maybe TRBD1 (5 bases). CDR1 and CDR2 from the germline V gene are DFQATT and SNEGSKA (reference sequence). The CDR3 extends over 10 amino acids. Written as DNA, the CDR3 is TGCGTAATAGACAGCTATGGCTACACCTTC. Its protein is CVIDSYGYTF.

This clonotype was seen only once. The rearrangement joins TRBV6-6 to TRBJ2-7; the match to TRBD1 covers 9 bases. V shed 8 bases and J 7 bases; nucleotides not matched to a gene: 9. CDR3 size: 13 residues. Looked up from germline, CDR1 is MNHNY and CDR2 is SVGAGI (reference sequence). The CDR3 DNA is TGTGCCAGCGGGAAACAGGGGGCGGATGAGCAGTACTTC. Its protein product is CASGKQGADEQYF.

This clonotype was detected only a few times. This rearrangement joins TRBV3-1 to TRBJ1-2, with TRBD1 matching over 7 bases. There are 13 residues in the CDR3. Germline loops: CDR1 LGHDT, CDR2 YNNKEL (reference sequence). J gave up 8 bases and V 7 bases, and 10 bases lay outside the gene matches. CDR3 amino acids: CASNNRGMGGYTF. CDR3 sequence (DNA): TGTGCCAGCAACAACAGGGGAATGGGAGGCTACACCTTC.

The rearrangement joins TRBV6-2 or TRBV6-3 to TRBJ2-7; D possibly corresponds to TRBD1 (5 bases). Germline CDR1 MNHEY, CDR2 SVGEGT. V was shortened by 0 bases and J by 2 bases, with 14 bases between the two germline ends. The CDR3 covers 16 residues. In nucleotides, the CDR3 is TGTGCCAGCAGTTACTCGAGGCAGGGTGGCCCCTACGAGCAGTACTTC. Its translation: CASSYSRQGGPYEQYF.

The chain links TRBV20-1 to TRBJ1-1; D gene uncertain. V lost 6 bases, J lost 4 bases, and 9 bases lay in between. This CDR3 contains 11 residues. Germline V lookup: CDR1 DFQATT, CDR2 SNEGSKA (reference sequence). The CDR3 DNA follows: TGCAGTGCCGCGGGGAGCACTGAAGCTTTCTTT. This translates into CSAAGSTEAFF.